A single sample is the source of the 21 T cell receptor beta chains below, sequenced in a study of blood T cell repertoires in COVID-19. Assay: immunoSEQ multiplex PCR; the TCRdb copy retains only in-frame clones and omits some. The sample lists roughly 100,000 clones, about 76% seen once, with roughly 9.8% in the top ten. Sequencing was done on a sample of peripheral blood. These receptors all stem from an elderly woman with acute or convalescent COVID-19.

The chain's CDR3 is CASSRGQGNGYTF. CDR3 nucleotides: TGTGCCAGCAGCCGGGGACAGGGAAATGGCTACACCTTC. This chain links TRBV7-8 with TRBJ1-2; 9 nucleotides agree with TRBD1. Germline V gives CDR1 SGHVS, CDR2 FQNEAQ. The CDR3 sequence is 13 residues long. With V trimmed by 5 bases and J by 6 bases, 4 bases remained unmatched.

The chain carries TRBV7-2 and TRBJ2-7, with D perhaps TRBD2 (6 bases). Between the trimmed V and J ends, which lost 1 base and 0 bases, there was a span of 16 bases. Germline-derived CDR1 and CDR2 are SGHTA and FQGNSA. This CDR3 is 17 amino acids long. The CDR3 sequence is CASSLGPPKAGSYEQYF. The CDR3 region has the DNA TGTGCCAGCAGCTTAGGGCCCCCCAAAGCGGGCTCCTACGAGCAGTACTTC.

A remark on this clone: This sample also contains other DNA sequences that code for the same CDR3. The V and J genes are TRBV12-3 or TRBV12-4 and TRBJ2-3; tentative D call: TRBD1 (5 bases). Trimming pared 3 bases from V and 4 bases from J, leaving 8 bases between. There are 13 residues in the CDR3. The CDR3 DNA is TGTGCCAGCAGTTTGGGGCAAGCAGATACGCAGTATTTT. Its translation: CASSLGQADTQYF.

The CDR3 region is CASSYSASEAYEQYF. The CDR3 DNA is TGTGCCAGCAGTTACTCCGCGTCAGAGGCTTACGAGCAGTACTTC. The rearrangement joins TRBV6-5 to TRBJ2-7; D remains ambiguous. V lost 0 bases to trimming and J lost 4 bases, with 13 bases between them. Germline-derived CDR1 and CDR2 are MNHEY and SVGAGI. The CDR3 length is 15 residues.

This chain links TRBV6-5 with TRBJ1-5; no reliable D call. The CDR3 totals 10 residues. In germline, CDR1 is MNHEY, CDR2 SVGAGI. The ends were cut back, 5 bases at V and 11 bases at J, with 7 bases in the middle. The CDR3 protein is CASSTVTQHF. CDR3 sequence (DNA): TGTGCCAGCAGTACTGTCACCCAGCATTTT.

The chain uses TRBV18 and TRBJ2-2, with D perhaps matching TRBD1 (6 bases). The length of the CDR3 is 18 residues. V lost 0 bases, J lost 3 bases, and 17 bases lay in between. The V gene's germline CDR1 is KGHSH and CDR2 LQKENI. CDR3 in DNA: TGTGCCAGCTCACCACCCCGGACAGCGAACCATTACACCGGGGAGCTGTTTTTT. Protein product: CASSPPRTANHYTGELFF.

The count of this clone is one. The chain carries TRBV11-2 and TRBJ2-7; 7 bases fit TRBD2. The CDR3 is made up of 14 amino acids. The germline V gene has CDR1 SGHAT and CDR2 FQNNGV. The V and J ends lost 1 base and 7 bases, in that order; junction bases with no gene match: 7. The CDR3 is CASSLGREAGEQYF. The CDR3 bases are TGTGCCAGCAGCTTAGGTCGGGAGGCTGGGGAGCAGTACTTC.

The chain carries TRBV24-1 and TRBJ2-5, with D possibly being TRBD1 (7 bases). Trimming stripped 4 bases from V and 5 bases from J, with 13 bases between. The CDR3 is 14 residues long. The germline V gene encodes CDR1 KGHDR and CDR2 SFDVKD. The CDR3 bases are TGTGCCACCAGTGAAGGAGGGGGCTCGGAGACCCAGTACTTC. Protein product: CATSEGGGSETQYF.

The rearrangement uses TRBV6-5 and TRBJ1-1; no clear D gene. CDR3 size: 14 residues. V was clipped by 2 bases and J by 3 bases, with 10 bases between them. Germline V gene sequence: CDR1 MNHEY, CDR2 SVGAGI. The CDR3: CASSYGPGDTEAFF. The CDR3 DNA follows: TGTGCCAGCAGTTACGGGCCCGGGGACACTGAAGCTTTCTTT.

The chain joins TRBV6-2 or TRBV6-3 to TRBJ1-1, with 10 bases fitting TRBD1. The CDR3 has 18 residues. Germline trimming cut 3 bases from V and 0 bases from J; bases unmatched to any gene: 10. Germline-derived CDR1 and CDR2 are MNHEY and SVGEGT. DNA for the CDR3: TGTGCCAGCAGTTATGATGATGGGACAGGGGCCATGAACACTGAAGCTTTCTTT. It codes for CASSYDDGTGAMNTEAFF.

This chain links TRBV6-6 with TRBJ2-1; D unclear. V was clipped by 5 bases and J by 7 bases, with 6 bases between them. This CDR3 is 11 amino acids long. Looked up from germline, CDR1 is MNHNY and CDR2 is SVGAGI (reference sequence). CDR3 residues: CASSNRNEQFF. Here the CDR3 DNA reads TGTGCCAGCAGTAATCGGAATGAGCAGTTCTTC.

J is TRBJ2-1 and V is TRBV19; D call uncertain. Between the trimmed V and J ends, which lost 7 bases and 7 bases, there was a span of 11 bases. The CDR3 runs 12 residues. Germline CDR1 and CDR2: LNHDA and SQIVND (reference sequence). The CDR3 DNA is TGTGCCAGTACGAGTCGGTGGAATGAGCAGTTCTTC. It encodes CASTSRWNEQFF.

The chain carries TRBV29-1 and TRBJ2-1; TRBD2 matches at 7 bases. Germline V gene sequence: CDR1 SQVTM, CDR2 ANQGSEA. CDR3 length equals 14 residues. The trim removed 8 bases at V and 8 bases at J, leaving 15 bases unmatched. CDR3 DNA sequence: TGCAGCCCCCGGGGAGGGAGAGGCGGCGATGAGCAGTTCTTC. It codes for CSPRGGRGGDEQFF.

The chain joins TRBV29-1 to TRBJ1-6, with 7 bases that match TRBD1. Germline V gene data show CDR1 as SQVTM and CDR2 as ANQGSEA. The CDR3 spans 13 residues. V lost 4 bases, J lost 8 bases, and 5 bases stayed unmatched. The CDR3 is CSVADRVDSPLHF. CDR3 DNA: TGCAGCGTTGCTGACAGGGTAGATTCACCCCTCCACTTT.

The chain carries TRBV7-2 and TRBJ1-6; TRBD1 is a possible D gene (5 bases). The V gene lost 1 base and the J gene lost 7 bases, with 5 bases spanning the gap. CDR3 length: 13 residues. Germline loops: CDR1 SGHTA, CDR2 FQGNSA. In DNA, the CDR3 is TGTGCCAGCAGCTTAGACAGGAATTCACCCCTCCACTTT. Amino acid sequence: CASSLDRNSPLHF. The full variable domain, completed using reference TRBV7-2 and TRBJ1-6, is GAGVSQSPSNKVTEKGKDVELRCDPISGHTALYWYRQSLGQGLEFLIYFQGNSAPDKSGLPSDRFSAERTGGSVSTLTIQRTQQEDSAVYLCASSLDRNSPLHFGNGTRLTVT.

The chain combines TRBV19 with TRBJ2-7, with D possibly matching TRBD2 (6 bases). The CDR3 consists of 15 residues. V lost 8 bases and J lost 7, with 24 bases in between. Germline lookup yields CDR1 LNHDA and CDR2 SQIVND (reference sequence). CDR3 DNA sequence: TGTGCCAGTGCAGAAGCGGGCCGGGTTGGAGTGGAGCAGTACTTC. This codes for CASAEAGRVGVEQYF.

V and J are TRBV24-1 and TRBJ1-2, with unresolved D. Germline V gives CDR1 KGHDR, CDR2 SFDVKD. V lost 7 bases, J lost 5 bases, and 10 bases lay in between. CDR3 length: 12 residues. CDR3 nucleotides: TGTGCCACCAGCGATAGAGCTTATGGCTACACCTTC. Protein product: CATSDRAYGYTF.

The V gene is TRBV30, the J gene TRBJ1-2; possible D gene TRBD1, 5 bases. CDR3 length: 12 residues. Trimming pared 0 bases from V and 7 bases from J, leaving 9 bases between. Germline CDR1 reads GTSNPN; CDR2 reads SVGIG (reference sequence). In DNA, the CDR3 is TGTGCCTGGAGTGTGGGGGGACGTGGCTACACCTTC. Translation: CAWSVGGRGYTF.

This chain connects TRBV7-2 to TRBJ1-4; no reliable D call. In germline, CDR1 is SGHTA, CDR2 FQGNSA. V dropped 5 bases and J dropped 4 bases, with 5 bases sitting between them. The CDR3 has 12 residues. This chain's CDR3 is CASSDFNEKLFF. In nucleotides, the CDR3 is TGTGCCAGCAGCGACTTTAATGAAAAACTGTTTTTT.

This clone was seen ten or more times. The same CDR3 arises from other DNA sequences in this sample as well. The chain couples TRBV29-1 to TRBJ1-1; D perhaps matches TRBD1 (5 bases). V was shortened by 6 bases and J by 1 base, with 12 bases between the two germline ends. In germline, CDR1 is SQVTM, CDR2 ANQGSEA. This CDR3 has 13 amino acids. CDR3 nucleotides: TGCAGCGTCAAACCAAGGGGGAACACTGAAGCTTTCTTT. Amino acids: CSVKPRGNTEAFF.

CDR3: CASSLAGQGRSPLHF. In DNA form, the CDR3 reads TGCGCCAGCAGCTTAGCCGGACAGGGCAGATCACCCCTCCACTTT. The V call is TRBV5-1, the J call TRBJ1-6, with TRBD1 identical over 8 bases. J lost 10 bases, V lost 2 bases, and 8 bases had no gene match. The CDR3 consists of 15 residues. CDR1 SGHRS and CDR2 YFSETQ come from the germline V gene. Full variable domain (remainder filled in from reference TRBV5-1 and TRBJ1-6): KAGVTQTPRYLIKTRGQQVTLSCSPISGHRSVSWYQQTPGQGLQFLFEYFSETQRNKGNFPGRFSGRQFSNSRSEMNVSTLELGDSALYLCASSLAGQGRSPLHFGNGTRLTVT.